This T cell receptor (beta chain) is drawn from a study of a mutant IDH1 vaccine in newly diagnosed glioma. In the study overall: Patients got radiotherapy, temozolomide, or both beforehand, and most got both.

As for time point: week 35, safety follow-up. Topical imiquimod was applied with each vaccine dose, which held 300 ug of mutant IDH1 20-mer peptide. Only in-frame clones appear in the TCRdb table, and some are missing; sequencing was by immunoSEQ multiplex PCR. The table includes around 40,000 clones, 75% to 90% detected once. V lost 3 bases to trimming and J lost 1 base; unmatched junction nucleotides: 9. The length of the CDR3 is 17 residues. Germline V gives CDR1 MNHNS, CDR2 SASEGT. On this clone: The antigen remains unidentified.

V and J are TRBV6-1 and TRBJ1-5, with 7 bases identical to TRBD1. Sequenced material: PBMCs, taken from a glioma patient whose treatment included an IDH1 peptide vaccine. This TCR derives from a man in his forties with glioma. The CDR3 sequence: CASSDHRQGTSNQPQHF. The CDR3 DNA is TGTGCCAGCAGTGACCACCGACAGGGCACGAGCAATCAGCCCCAGCATTTT.